The 10 T cell receptor beta chains presented below share a single source sample, sequenced in a study of patients and donors after allogeneic stem cell transplantation. TCRdb redid the calling of the RT-PCR reads with MiXCR, one entry per CDR3 protein. The sample lists about 16,000 distinct CDR3 sequences, approximately 25% occurring once. Sequenced: blood, either unsorted or a sorted T cell fraction (not recorded which). The receptor source for this set is a human donor who was either an allogeneic HSCT recipient or a stem cell or donor lymphocyte infusion donor (not recorded which). It is not recorded whose cells these are; they may come from a transplant donor.

The rearrangement links TRBV28 to TRBJ1-2; D unresolved. The germline V gene encodes CDR1 MDHEN and CDR2 SYDVKM. The CDR3 has 10 residues. Trimming took 8 bases from V and 2 from J, leaving 3 bases between them. The DNA for the CDR3 is TGTGCCAGCGGAAACTATGGCTACACCTTC. The encoded protein is CASGNYGYTF.

Note on this clonotype: One junction end disagrees with the germline gene, perhaps due to a read error. V gene TRBV6-6 combines with J gene TRBJ2-7; 12 nucleotides line up with TRBD1. Germline CDR1 MNHNY, CDR2 SVGAGI (reference sequence). The CDR3 length is 16 residues. The CDR3 DNA sequence: TGTGCCAGCAGTTACTCGATGGGACAGGGGGCTTACGGGCAGTACTTC. As protein: CASSYSMGQGAYGQYF.

The chain couples TRBV6-1 to TRBJ2-7; 7 positions agree with TRBD2. Per germline, CDR1 MNHNS and CDR2 SASEGT. This CDR3 has 16 amino acids. V lost 6 bases to trimming and J lost 0 bases; unmatched junction nucleotides: 11. CDR3 protein: CASSGGRGTSSYEQYF. The CDR3 coding sequence is TGTGCCAGCAGCGGGGGGAGAGGCACCAGCTCCTACGAGCAGTACTTC.

This clonotype was observed a handful of times. The chain has TRBV29-1 and TRBJ1-2; a possible D gene is TRBD1 (5 bases). Germline CDR1 reads SQVTM; CDR2 reads ANQGSEA. Between the trimmed V and J ends, which lost 4 bases and 8 bases, there was a span of 17 bases. The CDR3 runs 13 residues. The CDR3 nucleotides read TGCAGCGTTGCTGAGTACAGGTCCGGGGGCTACACCTTC. Translated, it gives CSVAEYRSGGYTF.

CDR3 DNA sequence: TGTGCCAGCTCACCGGTTAACTATGGCTACACCTTC. Protein sequence: CASSPVNYGYTF. The genes are TRBV18 and TRBJ1-2; D call uncertain. CDR3 length: 12 amino acids. Between the trimmed V and J ends, which lost 3 bases and 1 base, there was a span of 3 bases. CDR1 is KGHSH, CDR2 LQKENI, per germline.

This clonotype was detected a few times. The rearrangement uses TRBV12-3 or TRBV12-4 and TRBJ1-5; 7 nucleotides agree with TRBD1. The length of the CDR3 is 16 residues. V shed 0 bases, J shed 4 bases, and the junction held 6 bases outside the gene matches. CDR3 amino acids: CASSLAQGQLNQPQHF. Here the CDR3 DNA reads TGTGCCAGCAGTTTAGCGCAGGGACAGCTAAATCAGCCCCAGCATTTT.

This clonotype was counted between two and nine times. The chain recombines TRBV28 with TRBJ1-2; 9 bases match TRBD1. CDR3 length: 16 residues. CDR1 is MDHEN, CDR2 SYDVKM, per germline. The junction had 11 bases not matched to a gene; V was cut back by 5 bases and J by 4 bases. Here the CDR3 reads CASSLIQGAHGYGYTF. As DNA, the CDR3 is TGTGCCAGCAGTCTCATACAGGGGGCGCACGGCTATGGCTACACCTTC.

This clonotype has a single count. This chain joins TRBV7-9 and TRBJ2-1, with D perhaps TRBD1 or TRBD2 (7 bases each). This CDR3 has 17 amino acids. Trimming pared 4 bases from V and 2 bases from J, leaving 18 bases between. Germline-derived CDR1 and CDR2 are SEHNR and FQNEAQ (reference sequence). The CDR3 DNA is TGTGCCAGCAGCTCTGGCCGGGGAGGGACAGCCTACAATGAGCAGTTCTTC. Its protein product is CASSSGRGGTAYNEQFF.

This clonotype was counted at least ten times. V gene TRBV12-3 or TRBV12-4 combines with J gene TRBJ1-2; possibly TRBD1 for D (5 bases). Trimming left V 3 bases short and J 4 bases short, with 15 bases between. The CDR3 covers 15 residues. The CDR3 region has the DNA TGTGCCAGCAGTTTCGGAGTCCCAGGGACCTATGGCTACACCTTC. This codes for CASSFGVPGTYGYTF.

V usage is TRBV4-2 and J usage is TRBJ2-7, with D possibly being TRBD1 or TRBD2 (5 bases each). V gave up 0 bases and J gave up 3 bases, with 9 bases separating them. The germline CDR1 and CDR2 sequences are LGHNA and YNFKEQ. CDR3 length equals 14 residues. The CDR3 region has the DNA TGTGCCAGCAGCCAAGAGATGAGGGGCTACGAGCAGTACTTC. Translation gives CASSQEMRGYEQYF.